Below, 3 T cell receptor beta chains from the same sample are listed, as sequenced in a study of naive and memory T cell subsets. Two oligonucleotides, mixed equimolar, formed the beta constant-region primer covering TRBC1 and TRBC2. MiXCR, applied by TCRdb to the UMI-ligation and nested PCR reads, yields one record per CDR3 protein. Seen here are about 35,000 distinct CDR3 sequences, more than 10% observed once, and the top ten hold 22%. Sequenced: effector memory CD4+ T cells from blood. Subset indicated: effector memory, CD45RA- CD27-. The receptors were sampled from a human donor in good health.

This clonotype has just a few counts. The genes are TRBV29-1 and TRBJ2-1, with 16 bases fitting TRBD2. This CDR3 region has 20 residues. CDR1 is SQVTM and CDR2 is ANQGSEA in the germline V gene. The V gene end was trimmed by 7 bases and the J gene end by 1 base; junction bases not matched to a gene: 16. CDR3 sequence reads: CSAPASGTSGRVGSYNEQFF. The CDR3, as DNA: TGCAGCGCACCGGCTTCCGGGACTAGCGGGAGGGTGGGGTCCTACAATGAGCAGTTCTTC.

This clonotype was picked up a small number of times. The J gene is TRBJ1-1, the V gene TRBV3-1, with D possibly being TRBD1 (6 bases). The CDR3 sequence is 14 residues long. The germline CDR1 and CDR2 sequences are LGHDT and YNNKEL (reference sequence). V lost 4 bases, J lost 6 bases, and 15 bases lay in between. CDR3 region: CASSRQERQAEAFF. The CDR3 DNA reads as TGTGCCAGCAGCCGACAAGAACGACAGGCTGAAGCTTTCTTT.

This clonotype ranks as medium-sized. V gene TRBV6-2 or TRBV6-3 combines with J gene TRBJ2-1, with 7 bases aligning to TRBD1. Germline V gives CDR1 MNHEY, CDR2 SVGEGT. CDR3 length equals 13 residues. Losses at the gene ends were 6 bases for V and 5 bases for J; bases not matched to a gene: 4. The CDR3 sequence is CASRITGDNEQFF. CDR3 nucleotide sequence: TGTGCCAGCAGGATCACAGGGGACAATGAGCAGTTCTTC.